This T cell receptor beta chain was identified during a study of neoadjuvant nivolumab and ipilimumab in lung cancer. Background on the study: Patients got nivolumab 3 mg/kg on days 1, 15 and 29; combination added ipilimumab 1 mg/kg day 1.

The data were produced by immunoSEQ multiplex PCR, yet TCRdb's version contains in-frame clones alone and is incomplete. The sample holds tens of thousands of clones; less than 85% are singletons and the top ten take under 30%. Regarding this clone: The target antigen is unknown.

Study-wide results and limits: TCR richness and clonality were higher in tumors than adjacent uninvolved lung.

The TCR originated in an adult with non-small cell lung cancer. The sample consisted of peripheral blood, taken before neoadjuvant nivolumab, alone or with ipilimumab.

For the CDR3, the DNA is TGTGCCAGCAGCCAAGGAAGGGTTGGTGAGCAGTTCTTC. Amino acid sequence: CASSQGRVGEQFF. The rearrangement links TRBV14 to TRBJ2-1; D ambiguous. This CDR3 spans 13 amino acids. V gave up 1 base and J gave up 9 bases, with 10 bases separating them. The V gene's germline CDR1 is SGHDN and CDR2 FVKESK.